This TCR beta chain stems from a study of shared clonotypes between healthy human individuals. For the study at large: Per-donor plates numbered three CD4 naive, three CD4 memory, two CD8 naive and one CD8 memory.

Profiling relied on immunoSEQ multiplex PCR, and the TCRdb table lists in-frame clones only, not all of them. The repertoire holds some 2.1 million clones, with 95% as singletons. Donors included only healthy HIV-negative adults lacking recent acute infections or vaccinations. Only Caucasian adults living in Nashville, Tennessee made up the donor group. Both subsets, CD45RA+ naive and CD45RA-negative memory, were split from the CD4+ cells. Per the germline V gene, CDR1 is PRHDT and CDR2 is FYEKMQ (reference sequence). Germline trimming cut 6 bases from V and 2 bases from J; bases unmatched to any gene: 5. This CDR3 spans 14 amino acids.

The receptor was derived from a man younger than 35 in good health. The sequenced material came from naive CD4+ T cells sorted from blood. Specified subset: CD45RA+ positively selected. The chain combines TRBV13 with TRBJ2-7; TRBD2 matches at 9 bases. The CDR3 sequence is CASRAGGSAYEQYF. The CDR3 region has the DNA TGTGCCAGCAGGGCGGGAGGGAGCGCCTACGAGCAGTACTTC.